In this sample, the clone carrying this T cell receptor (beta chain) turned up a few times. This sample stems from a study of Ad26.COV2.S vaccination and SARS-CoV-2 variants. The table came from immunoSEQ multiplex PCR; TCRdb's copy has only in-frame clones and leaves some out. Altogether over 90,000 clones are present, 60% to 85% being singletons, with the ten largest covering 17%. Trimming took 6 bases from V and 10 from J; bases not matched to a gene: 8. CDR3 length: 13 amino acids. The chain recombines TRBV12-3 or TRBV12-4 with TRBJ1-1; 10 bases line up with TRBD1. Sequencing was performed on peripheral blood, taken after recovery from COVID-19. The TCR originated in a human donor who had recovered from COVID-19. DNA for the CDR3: TGTGCCAGCAGGCTAGGACAGGGGGGAGGAGCTTTCTTT. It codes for CASRLGQGGGAFF.